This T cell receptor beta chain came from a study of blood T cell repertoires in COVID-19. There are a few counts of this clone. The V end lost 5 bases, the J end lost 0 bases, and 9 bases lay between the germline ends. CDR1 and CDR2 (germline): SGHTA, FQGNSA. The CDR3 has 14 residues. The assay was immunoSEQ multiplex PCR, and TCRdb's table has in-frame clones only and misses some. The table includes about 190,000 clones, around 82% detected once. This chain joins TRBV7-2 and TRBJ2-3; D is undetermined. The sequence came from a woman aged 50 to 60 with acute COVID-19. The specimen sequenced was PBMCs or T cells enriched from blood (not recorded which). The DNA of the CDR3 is TGTGCCAGCAGCCCGGCAGGAAGCACAGATACGCAGTATTTT. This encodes CASSPAGSTDTQYF. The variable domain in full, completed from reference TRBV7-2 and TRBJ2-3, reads GAGVSQSPSNKVTEKGKDVELRCDPISGHTALYWYRQSLGQGLEFLIYFQGNSAPDKSGLPSDRFSAERTGGSVSTLTIQRTQQEDSAVYLCASSPAGSTDTQYFGPGTRLTVL.